This T cell receptor (beta chain) comes out of a study of blood T cells in healthy people across ages. V was trimmed by 3 bases and J by 7 bases, leaving 6 bases between them. The CDR3 runs 11 residues. Per the germline V gene, CDR1 is LGHDT and CDR2 is YNNKEL (reference sequence). This clonotype was picked up a small number of times. The authors ran a second PCR of 7 to 11 cycles using a sample-barcoded 5' primer and a J-beta primer mix. TCRdb passed the 5' RACE reads through MiXCR, listing each CDR3 protein once. The repertoire has 1.4 million or so distinct CDR3 sequences, approximately 43% of them found once; the top ten carry around 4%. Approximately 9 milliliters of peripheral blood were drawn from each donor into EDTA-treated tubes.

V and J are TRBV3-1 and TRBJ2-5; D unclear. The source of this sequence is a woman aged 18-29 years in good health. The material sequenced was blood. CDR3 loop: CASSQLLTQYF. For the CDR3, the DNA is TGTGCCAGCAGCCAGTTATTGACCCAGTACTTC.